What follows are 20 T cell receptor beta chains derived from one specimen sequenced in a study of PD-1 blockade in classical Hodgkin lymphoma. After autologous stem cell transplantation all patients relapsed, and prior brentuximab vedotin exposure differed between cohorts. Profiling relied on immunoSEQ multiplex PCR, and the TCRdb table lists in-frame clones only, not all of them. The repertoire holds around 40,000 clones, with under 75% as singletons. Sequencing was performed on peripheral blood mononuclear cells (PBMCs), taken at baseline. These receptor sequences come from a human donor with classical Hodgkin lymphoma.

This chain joins TRBV19 and TRBJ2-4; the D gene is possibly TRBD2 (6 bases). Between the trimmed V and J ends, which lost 1 base and 3 bases, there was a span of 19 bases. The V gene's germline CDR1 is LNHDA and CDR2 SQIVND (reference sequence). This CDR3 spans 18 amino acids. The CDR3 coding sequence is TGTGCCAGTAGTATAGTTGGGGGAGGTCTTGGGGGCAAAAACATTCAGTACTTC. Encoded protein: CASSIVGGGLGGKNIQYF.

V usage is TRBV6-5 and J usage is TRBJ1-2; 7 bases are shared with TRBD1. The germline V gene encodes CDR1 MNHEY and CDR2 SVGAGI. J was trimmed by 9 bases and V by 5 bases; bases with no gene match: 12. The CDR3 spans 14 residues. The CDR3 here is CASSVQGGGPSYTF. DNA of the CDR3: TGTGCCAGCAGTGTCCAGGGGGGGGGTCCTAGCTACACCTTC.

The rearrangement links TRBV7-8 to TRBJ1-2, with 10 bases aligning to TRBD1. Per germline, CDR1 SGHVS and CDR2 FQNEAQ. The CDR3 is 17 residues long. V shed 2 bases and J 4 bases; nucleotides not matched to a gene: 10. Here the CDR3 DNA reads TGTGCCAGCAGCTTAACGGCGGGACAGGGGATAATCTATGGCTACACCTTC. This translates into CASSLTAGQGIIYGYTF.

This clone was seen more than once but under ten times. The chain combines TRBV7-6 with TRBJ2-1, with D tentatively TRBD1 (6 bases). Trimming pared 7 bases from V and 5 bases from J, leaving 18 bases between. The CDR3 length is 15 residues. Germline V gene lookup returns CDR1 SGHVS and CDR2 FNYEAQ. The CDR3 sequence is CASTHAVRGDNEQFF. CDR3 coding DNA: TGTGCCAGCACGCATGCAGTCAGGGGAGACAATGAGCAGTTCTTC.

J is TRBJ1-2 and V is TRBV5-8, with no clear D. Germline V gives CDR1 SGHTS, CDR2 YDEGEE. V was cut by 0 bases and J by 5 bases, with 11 bases left in between. CDR3 length equals 14 residues. The CDR3 spells CASSLGRGKYGYTF. DNA of the CDR3: TGTGCCAGCAGCTTGGGACGGGGAAAGTATGGCTACACCTTC.

The rearrangement uses TRBV5-4 and TRBJ1-4; perhaps TRBD1 as D (5 bases). From germline, CDR1 is SGHNT and CDR2 YYREEE (reference sequence). This CDR3 has 16 residues. V lost 4 bases, J lost 0 bases, and 13 bases lay in between. In DNA form, the CDR3 reads TGTGCCAGCAGCCCGACAGACCCCGCAACTAATGAAAAACTGTTTTTT. It specifies CASSPTDPATNEKLFF.

Written as DNA, the CDR3 is TGTGCCAGCAGCTTTCTTTCTAGCGGGAGGACTGGTGAGCAGTTCTTC. Its translation is CASSFLSSGRTGEQFF. The J gene is TRBJ2-1, the V gene TRBV7-2, with 11 bases that match TRBD2. Germline lookup yields CDR1 SGHTA and CDR2 FQGNSA. The trim removed 3 bases at V and 9 bases at J, leaving 10 bases unmatched. The CDR3 length is 16 residues.

This clone was detected once. The CDR3 region is CARSSKGGPNEKLFF. The CDR3 DNA reads as TGTGCCAGAAGCTCGAAGGGGGGCCCCAATGAAAAACTGTTTTTT. The gene calls are TRBV5-3 and TRBJ1-4; D may be TRBD1 (6 bases). TRBV5-3 is marked as an open reading frame, function uncertain. The V and J ends lost 3 bases and 5 bases respectively, with 14 bases between them. This CDR3 contains 15 residues.

This chain connects TRBV10-2 to TRBJ2-3; weak D call: TRBD2 (6 bases). Germline V gene sequence: CDR1 WSHSY, CDR2 SAAADI. Trimming took 8 bases from V and 2 from J, leaving 11 bases between them. The CDR3 totals 13 residues. The CDR3 nucleotides are TGCGCCAGCCTAGCGACATTCACAGATACGCAGTATTTT. Translating gives CASLATFTDTQYF.

This clone was observed once. The chain links TRBV28 to TRBJ2-5; 9 nucleotides agree with TRBD1. Losses at the gene ends were 5 bases for V and 5 bases for J; bases not matched to a gene: 15. Per germline, CDR1 MDHEN and CDR2 SYDVKM. The CDR3 runs 17 residues. CDR3 sequence reads: CASSPQTGGVVTETQYF. CDR3 DNA sequence: TGTGCCAGCAGTCCGCAGACAGGGGGGGTCGTTACGGAGACCCAGTACTTC.

For the CDR3, the DNA is TGTGCCAGCAGCTCCTTACACCCTCGCTACGGGGCCAACGTCCTGACTTTC. Protein: CASSSLHPRYGANVLTF. The chain carries TRBV7-2 and TRBJ2-6; D uncertain. There are 17 residues in the CDR3. Between the trimmed V and J ends, which lost 4 bases and 4 bases, there was a span of 17 bases. The germline V gene encodes CDR1 SGHTA and CDR2 FQGNSA. The full variable domain, completed using reference TRBV7-2 and TRBJ2-6, is GAGVSQSPSNKVTEKGKDVELRCDPISGHTALYWYRQSLGQGLEFLIYFQGNSAPDKSGLPSDRFSAERTGGSVSTLTIQRTQQEDSAVYLCASSSLHPRYGANVLTFGAGSRLTVL.

This chain links TRBV18 with TRBJ1-2; D is undetermined. The CDR3 consists of 16 residues. CDR1 is KGHSH, CDR2 LQKENI, per germline. Trimming removed 3 bases from V and 0 bases from J, with 14 bases in between. The CDR3 DNA sequence: TGTGCCAGCTCACCTAGGTTAGACCCAGCTAACTATGGCTACACCTTC. Protein product: CASSPRLDPANYGYTF.

This clone was observed a few times. J is TRBJ2-1 and V is TRBV7-3, with D unresolved. The germline CDR1 and CDR2 sequences are SGHTA and FQGTGA. The V end was cut by 5 bases, the J end by 3 bases, with 20 bases between. This CDR3 spans 17 amino acids. In nucleotides, the CDR3 is TGTGCCAGCAGCCATGGGCCGGGCAATCCGAACTACAATGAGCAGTTCTTC. Protein: CASSHGPGNPNYNEQFF.

The chain is built from TRBV5-7 and TRBJ1-2, with D possibly matching TRBD1 (5 bases). TRBV5-7 is identified as an open reading frame with a role that is uncertain. Trimming took 5 bases from V and 3 from J, leaving 14 bases between them. This CDR3 region has 14 residues. The CDR3 nucleotides read TGTGCCAGCAGACCGGGACTGAGGGACTATGGCTACACCTTC. Its protein product is CASRPGLRDYGYTF.

The chain joins TRBV10-3 to TRBJ2-3; 11 nucleotides agree with TRBD1. This CDR3 contains 14 residues. CDR1 and CDR2 from the germline V gene are ENHRY and SYGVKD. V shed 6 bases and J 5 bases; nucleotides not matched to a gene: 4. The chain's CDR3 is CAIRGQGARDTQYF. CDR3 coding DNA: TGTGCCATCAGAGGACAGGGGGCGCGAGATACGCAGTATTTT.

This clone was detected a few times. The chain employs TRBV2 and TRBJ1-5; TRBD1 aligns across 8 bases. The CDR3 is made up of 17 amino acids. With V trimmed by 5 bases and J by 1 base, 10 bases remained unmatched. Germline V gives CDR1 SNHLY, CDR2 FYNNEI. CDR3 bases: TGTGCCAGCAGTCTACGGGACAGGTCTTTAAGCAATCAGCCCCAGCATTTT. Its translation: CASSLRDRSLSNQPQHF.

The rearrangement joins TRBV19 to TRBJ1-1, with D possibly TRBD1 on 5 matching bases. Germline V gene data show CDR1 as LNHDA and CDR2 as SQIVND (reference sequence). The CDR3 consists of 13 residues. Trimming took 2 bases from V and 3 from J, leaving 7 bases between them. CDR3 in amino acids: CASSILGDTEAFF. For the CDR3, the DNA is TGTGCCAGTAGTATACTAGGGGACACTGAAGCTTTCTTT.

The chain employs TRBV7-2 and TRBJ2-7, with D maybe TRBD2 (6 bases). The germline V gene encodes CDR1 SGHTA and CDR2 FQGNSA. The CDR3 consists of 15 residues. With 5 bases removed from V and 6 bases from J, the gap between germline ends came to 20 bases. The CDR3 sequence is CASSRPGLEWREQYF. The DNA of the CDR3 is TGTGCCAGCAGCAGACCGGGACTCGAATGGCGCGAGCAGTACTTC.

This chain connects TRBV10-3 to TRBJ2-2; D is possibly TRBD1 (5 bases). CDR3 length: 14 amino acids. Trimming removed 4 bases from V and 2 bases from J, with 8 bases in between. CDR1 and CDR2 from the germline V gene are ENHRY and SYGVKD. The CDR3 protein is CAISGQGNTGELFF. DNA for the CDR3: TGTGCCATCAGTGGGCAGGGTAACACCGGGGAGCTGTTTTTT.

The chain is built from TRBV5-6 and TRBJ2-7; perhaps TRBD1 as D (6 bases). CDR1 is SGHDT, CDR2 YYEEEE, per germline. The CDR3 has 17 amino acids. V dropped 4 bases and J dropped 4 bases, with 24 bases sitting between them. The CDR3 loop reads CASSDVVWGRGLYEQYF. CDR3 sequence (DNA): TGTGCCAGCAGCGATGTGGTGTGGGGGCGAGGGCTTTACGAGCAGTACTTC.